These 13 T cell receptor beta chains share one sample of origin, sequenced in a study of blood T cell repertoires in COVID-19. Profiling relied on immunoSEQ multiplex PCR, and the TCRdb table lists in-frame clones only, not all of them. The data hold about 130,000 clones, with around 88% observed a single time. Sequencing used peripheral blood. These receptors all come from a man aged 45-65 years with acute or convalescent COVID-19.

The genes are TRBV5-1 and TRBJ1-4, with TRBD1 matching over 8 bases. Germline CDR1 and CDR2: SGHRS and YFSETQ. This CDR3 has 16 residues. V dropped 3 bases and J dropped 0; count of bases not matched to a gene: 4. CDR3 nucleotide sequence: TGCGCCAGCAGCTCGACAGGGGACACAACTAATGAAAAACTGTTTTTT. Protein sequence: CASSSTGDTTNEKLFF.

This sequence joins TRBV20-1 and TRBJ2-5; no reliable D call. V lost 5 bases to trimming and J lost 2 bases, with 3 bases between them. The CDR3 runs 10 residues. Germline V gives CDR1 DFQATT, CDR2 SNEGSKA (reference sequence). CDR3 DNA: TGCAGTGCTCCGCAAGAGACCCAGTACTTC. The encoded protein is CSAPQETQYF.

CDR3 DNA: TGTGCCAGCAGTTTACTAGGACAGGGAACGCGAAAACTGTTTTTT. As protein: CASSLLGQGTRKLFF. The chain has TRBV6-5 and TRBJ1-4, with TRBD1 matching 8 bases. The CDR3 has 15 residues. Germline-derived CDR1 and CDR2 are MNHEY and SVGAGI. V was pared by 4 bases and J by 10 bases, with 11 bases of the junction left unmatched.

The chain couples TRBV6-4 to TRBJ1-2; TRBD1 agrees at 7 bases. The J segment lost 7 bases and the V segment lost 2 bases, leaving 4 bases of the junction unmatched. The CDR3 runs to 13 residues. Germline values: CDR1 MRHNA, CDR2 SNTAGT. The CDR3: CASSDLQGSGYTF. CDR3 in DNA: TGTGCCAGCAGTGACCTACAGGGGTCTGGCTACACCTTC.

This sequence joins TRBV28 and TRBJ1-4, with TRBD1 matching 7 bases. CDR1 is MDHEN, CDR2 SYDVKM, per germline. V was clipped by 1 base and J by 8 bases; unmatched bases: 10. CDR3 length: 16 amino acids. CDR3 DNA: TGTGCCAGCAGTTTATCAGGGACAGCAGTAAGCGAAAAACTGTTTTTT. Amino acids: CASSLSGTAVSEKLFF.

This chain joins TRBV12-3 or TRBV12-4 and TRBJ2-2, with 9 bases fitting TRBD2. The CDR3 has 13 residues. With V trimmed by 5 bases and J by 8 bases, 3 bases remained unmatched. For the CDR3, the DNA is TGTGCCAGCAGTAGACTAGCGGAGGGGGAGCTGTTTTTT. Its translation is CASSRLAEGELFF.

The CDR3 coding sequence is TGTGCCAGCAATTCCGTGGGGGCTGCTAATGAAAAACTGTTTTTT. As protein: CASNSVGAANEKLFF. This sequence joins TRBV27 and TRBJ1-4, with D possibly being TRBD1 (6 bases). This CDR3 is 15 amino acids long. Between the trimmed V and J ends, which lost 7 bases and 3 bases, there was a span of 15 bases. The germline V gene has CDR1 MNHEY and CDR2 SMNVEV (reference sequence).

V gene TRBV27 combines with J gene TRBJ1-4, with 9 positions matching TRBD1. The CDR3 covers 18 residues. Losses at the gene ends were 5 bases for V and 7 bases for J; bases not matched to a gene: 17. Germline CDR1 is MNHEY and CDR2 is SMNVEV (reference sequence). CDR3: CASSPRRQGVRLSEKLFF. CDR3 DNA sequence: TGTGCCAGCAGTCCCCGGAGACAGGGGGTGCGATTAAGTGAAAAACTGTTTTTT.

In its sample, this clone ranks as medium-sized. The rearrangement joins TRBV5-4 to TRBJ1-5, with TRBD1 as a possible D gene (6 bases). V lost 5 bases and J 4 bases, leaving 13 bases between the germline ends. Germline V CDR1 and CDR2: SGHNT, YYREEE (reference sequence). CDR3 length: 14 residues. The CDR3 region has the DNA TGTGCCAGCAGTCTCGGGGGGCGGAATCAGCCCCAGCATTTT. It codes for CASSLGGRNQPQHF.

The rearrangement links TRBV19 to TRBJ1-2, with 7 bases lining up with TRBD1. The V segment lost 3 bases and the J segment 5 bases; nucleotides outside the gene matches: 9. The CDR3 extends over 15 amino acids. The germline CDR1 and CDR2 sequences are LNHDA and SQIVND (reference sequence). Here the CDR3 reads CASSITLGQDYGYTF. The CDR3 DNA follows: TGTGCCAGTAGTATTACCCTAGGACAGGATTATGGCTACACCTTC.

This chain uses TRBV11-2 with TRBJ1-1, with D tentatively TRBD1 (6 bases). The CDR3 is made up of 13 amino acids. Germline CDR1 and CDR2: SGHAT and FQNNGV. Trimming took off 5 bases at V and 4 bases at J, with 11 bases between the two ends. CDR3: CASSIQGLTEAFF. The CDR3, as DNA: TGTGCCAGCAGCATACAGGGTCTCACTGAAGCTTTCTTT. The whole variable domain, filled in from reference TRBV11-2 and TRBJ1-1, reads EAGVAQSPRYKIIEKRQSVAFWCNPISGHATLYWYQQILGQGPKLLIQFQNNGVVDDSQLPKDRFSAERLKGVDSTLKIQPAKLEDSAVYLCASSIQGLTEAFFGQGTRLTVV.

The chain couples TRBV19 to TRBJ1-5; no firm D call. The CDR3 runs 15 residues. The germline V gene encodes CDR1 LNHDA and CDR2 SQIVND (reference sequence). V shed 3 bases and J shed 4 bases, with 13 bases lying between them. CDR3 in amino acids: CASSIYGGGNQPQHF. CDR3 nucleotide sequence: TGTGCCAGTAGTATTTACGGAGGAGGGAATCAGCCCCAGCATTTT.

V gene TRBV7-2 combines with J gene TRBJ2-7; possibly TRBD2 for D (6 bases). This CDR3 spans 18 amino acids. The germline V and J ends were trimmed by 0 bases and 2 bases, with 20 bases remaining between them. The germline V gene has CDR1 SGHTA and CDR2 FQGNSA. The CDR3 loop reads CASSLAPPGPLAPYEQYF. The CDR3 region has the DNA TGTGCCAGCAGCTTAGCGCCCCCGGGTCCACTAGCACCCTACGAGCAGTACTTC.